This is a list of T cell receptor beta chains from one sample in a study of T cell repertoires in cytomegalovirus infection. TCRdb itself ran the reads through MiXCR, one entry per CDR3 protein. The table shows fewer than 850,000 distinct CDR3 sequences, with just under 30% occurring only once. The antigens of these receptors remain unknown. The specimen comprised cultured CD8+ T cells from PBMCs, sampled from culture after CMV antigen stimulation. These receptors were taken from a human donor in good health (CMV status not recorded). Some clones in this sample may be carry-over from other donors' samples. Each CDR3 is given with its conserved first and last residue. The order of the fields is D gene, J gene, V gene, clone size, CDR3 DNA, CDR3 protein. The D gene is left open where the match is weak. Clone size is shown for a subset of rows, as once, few, many or a class of expanded clone.

D gene: NA
J gene: TRBJ1-1
V gene: TRBV11-1
clone size: NA
CDR3 DNA: TGTGCCAGCAGCTTAGCCCTCTACGTTTCGAACACTGAAGCTTTCTTT
CDR3 protein: CASSLALYVSNTEAFF

D gene: TRBD2
J gene: TRBJ2-1
V gene: TRBV11-2
clone size: few
CDR3 DNA: TGTGCCAGCAGCCCCGCGGGGGGGGACAATGAGCAGTTCTTC
CDR3 protein: CASSPAGGDNEQFF

D gene: TRBD1
J gene: TRBJ2-2
V gene: TRBV5-3
clone size: NA
CDR3 DNA: TGTGCCAGCTCCGGGACAGGGGAAAACACCGGGGAGCTGTTTTTT
CDR3 protein: CASSGTGENTGELFF

D gene: NA
J gene: TRBJ2-1
V gene: TRBV27
clone size: NA
CDR3 DNA: TGTGCCAGCAGTTCCCTTCCCTACAATGAGCAGTTCTTC
CDR3 protein: CASSSLPYNEQFF

D gene: NA
J gene: TRBJ2-3
V gene: TRBV12-3/TRBV12-4
clone size: few
CDR3 DNA: TGTGCCAGCAGTTACGAGCTAGGGGGGGCATCAGATACGCAGTATTTT
CDR3 protein: CASSYELGGASDTQYF

D gene: TRBD1
J gene: TRBJ1-1
V gene: TRBV10-3
clone size: NA
CDR3 DNA: TGTGCCATCACAATCCGACGTGTGACCCGACAGGGGAACACTGAAGCTTTCTTT
CDR3 protein: CAITIRRVTRQGNTEAFF

D gene: NA
J gene: TRBJ1-2
V gene: TRBV7-2
clone size: few
CDR3 DNA: TGTGCCAGCAGCTTTGCGGGCCACTCGGTGGGCTATGGCTACACCTTC
CDR3 protein: CASSFAGHSVGYGYTF

D gene: NA
J gene: TRBJ1-1
V gene: TRBV6-1
clone size: few
CDR3 DNA: TGTGCCAGCAGTGCGAGGGAGATTGGGACCTCCAAAGGGACTGAAGCTTTCTTT
CDR3 protein: CASSAREIGTSKGTEAFF

D gene: NA
J gene: TRBJ2-7
V gene: TRBV27
clone size: NA
CDR3 DNA: TGTACCAGTAGAGGGGGACCTCTCTCCTACGAGCAGTACTTC
CDR3 protein: CTSRGGPLSYEQYF

D gene: NA
J gene: TRBJ2-7
V gene: TRBV19
clone size: NA
CDR3 DNA: TGTGCCACCAAAGCAGTACCCTCCTCCTACGAGCAGTACTTC
CDR3 protein: CATKAVPSSYEQYF

D gene: TRBD1
J gene: TRBJ1-6
V gene: TRBV2
clone size: once
CDR3 DNA: TGTGCCAGCAGGGGACAGGGGGGAAGTTCACCCCTCCACTTT
CDR3 protein: CASRGQGGSSPLHF

D gene: TRBD1
J gene: TRBJ1-3
V gene: TRBV7-6
clone size: few
CDR3 DNA: TGTGCCAGCAGCTCACCGGGACAGGGGTTAATCCATGGAAACACCATATATTTT
CDR3 protein: CASSSPGQGLIHGNTIYF

D gene: TRBD1
J gene: TRBJ1-6
V gene: TRBV10-3
clone size: NA
CDR3 DNA: TGTGCCAGCAGGACAGGGGAAGGGAATTCACCCCTCCACTTT
CDR3 protein: CASRTGEGNSPLHF

D gene: NA
J gene: TRBJ2-1
V gene: TRBV7-6
clone size: NA
CDR3 DNA: TGTGCCAGCAGCTCCGAAGGGACTCTACCCTCCTACAATGAGCAGATCTTC
CDR3 protein: CASSSEGTLPSYNEQIF

D gene: NA
J gene: TRBJ2-5
V gene: TRBV12-3/TRBV12-4
clone size: many
CDR3 DNA: TGTGCCAGCAGTAGACTGGATTCGGAGACCCAGTACTTC
CDR3 protein: CASSRLDSETQYF

D gene: NA
J gene: TRBJ2-3
V gene: TRBV6-6
clone size: NA
CDR3 DNA: TGTGCCAGCAGTTACCATAGGGACGGAACTAGCACAGATACGCAGTATTTT
CDR3 protein: CASSYHRDGTSTDTQYF

D gene: NA
J gene: TRBJ1-2
V gene: TRBV6-6
clone size: NA
CDR3 DNA: TGTGCCAGCAGTTACACGTGGGACTCAGATGGCTACACCTTC
CDR3 protein: CASSYTWDSDGYTF

D gene: TRBD2
J gene: TRBJ2-3
V gene: TRBV28
clone size: NA
CDR3 DNA: TGTGCCAGCAGTGGACTAGCAAGAGTCGCAGATACGCAGTATTTT
CDR3 protein: CASSGLARVADTQYF

D gene: NA
J gene: TRBJ1-1
V gene: TRBV19
clone size: few
CDR3 DNA: TGTGCCAGTAGTATATACGCCTATGGGAGCACTGAAGCTTTCTTT
CDR3 protein: CASSIYAYGSTEAFF

D gene: NA
J gene: TRBJ2-4
V gene: TRBV25-1
clone size: few
CDR3 DNA: TGTGCCAGCAGTGAAGGATGGACGGCCAAAAACATTCAGTACTTC
CDR3 protein: CASSEGWTAKNIQYF

D gene: NA
J gene: TRBJ2-7
V gene: TRBV6-2/TRBV6-3
clone size: NA
CDR3 DNA: TGTGCCAGCAACCCGGGACACTCCTCCTACGAGCAGTACTTC
CDR3 protein: CASNPGHSSYEQYF

D gene: NA
J gene: TRBJ2-7
V gene: TRBV7-6
clone size: many
CDR3 DNA: TGTGCCAGCAGCTTAGGGGAAGGCTCGTACGAGCAGTACTTC
CDR3 protein: CASSLGEGSYEQYF

D gene: TRBD2
J gene: TRBJ2-5
V gene: TRBV10-3
clone size: NA
CDR3 DNA: TGTGCCATCAGTGAGCTAGCGGGGGGATACCAAGAGACCCAGTACTTC
CDR3 protein: CAISELAGGYQETQYF

D gene: NA
J gene: TRBJ2-3
V gene: TRBV7-9
clone size: few
CDR3 DNA: TGTGCCAGCAGCATTAGGGAGTCGTGGGACGGCACAGATACGCAGTATTTT
CDR3 protein: CASSIRESWDGTDTQYF

D gene: NA
J gene: TRBJ2-3
V gene: TRBV7-6
clone size: NA
CDR3 DNA: TGTGCCAGCAGCTTAGAAGCACAGGGGGGGACAGATACGCAGTATTTT
CDR3 protein: CASSLEAQGGTDTQYF

D gene: NA
J gene: TRBJ1-1
V gene: TRBV5-1
clone size: few
CDR3 DNA: TGCGCCAGCAGCTACAGAGGTGTCCCGAACACTGAAGCTTTCTTT
CDR3 protein: CASSYRGVPNTEAFF